Listed here are 10 T cell receptor beta chains from one sample, sequenced in a study of blood T cell repertoires in COVID-19. Generated by immunoSEQ multiplex PCR, the TCRdb table keeps only in-frame clones and is missing some. Of fewer than 200,000 clones listed, more than 80% were seen once; the top ten hold 8.2%. The sample taken for sequencing was peripheral blood. The receptors come from a woman aged 55 to 70 with acute or convalescent COVID-19.

In DNA form, the CDR3 reads TGTGCCAGCAGCCAAGACAGGGGGATCAATCAGCCCCAGCATTTT. This translates into CASSQDRGINQPQHF. The chain recombines TRBV3-1 (or the pseudogene TRBV3-2) with TRBJ1-5; 7 nucleotides match TRBD1. The CDR3 loop spans 15 amino acids. Unmatched junction bases numbered 2, after V lost 0 bases and J lost 3 bases. Germline CDR1 reads LGHDT; CDR2 reads YNNKEL (reference sequence).

J is TRBJ2-7 and V is TRBV7-8; D is undetermined. V was clipped by 1 base and J by 3 bases, with 16 bases between them. Germline CDR1 and CDR2: SGHVS and FQNEAQ. This CDR3 is 16 amino acids long. As DNA, the CDR3 is TGTGCCAGCAGCTTAGGAACCGGTTCACGCCTCTACGAGCAGTACGTC. It codes for CASSLGTGSRLYEQYV.

V is TRBV24-1 and J is TRBJ2-1; 7 positions agree with TRBD2. CDR3 length equals 16 residues. V trimming: 4 bases; J trimming: 3 bases; junction bases outside the gene matches: 8. Germline values: CDR1 KGHDR, CDR2 SFDVKD. DNA for the CDR3: TGTGCCACCAGTGAGTCGGGACTAATAAGCTACAATGAGCAGTTCTTC. It yields the protein CATSESGLISYNEQFF.

This chain uses TRBV4-2 with TRBJ1-5; D perhaps matches TRBD1 (5 bases). The CDR3 length is 14 residues. CDR1 and CDR2 (germline): LGHNA, YNFKEQ. The V end was cut by 4 bases, the J end by 8 bases, with 15 bases between. The CDR3 DNA sequence: TGTGCCAGCAGCCCAGTGTTAGGGGAAGAGCCCCAGCATTTT. Translated: CASSPVLGEEPQHF.

V usage is TRBV6-1 and J usage is TRBJ1-6, with TRBD1 matching over 9 bases. J lost 6 bases, V lost 3 bases, and 3 bases had no gene match. Germline V lookup: CDR1 MNHNS, CDR2 SASEGT. The CDR3 spans 15 residues. CDR3 in amino acids: CASSEGQGFNSPLHF. The CDR3 region has the DNA TGTGCCAGCAGTGAGGGACAGGGCTTTAATTCACCCCTCCACTTT.

The rearrangement joins TRBV5-1 to TRBJ2-4; D might be TRBD2 (6 bases). The CDR3 contains 15 residues. With 0 bases removed from V and 8 bases from J, the gap between germline ends came to 15 bases. Germline V gives CDR1 SGHRS, CDR2 YFSETQ. The CDR3 nucleotides read TGCGCCAGCAGCTTGGAGGGACTCCCGATGGACATTCAGTACTTC. As protein: CASSLEGLPMDIQYF.

The chain joins TRBV6-4 to TRBJ1-2; the match to TRBD1 covers 10 bases. V lost 3 bases to trimming and J lost 4 bases; unmatched junction nucleotides: 2. In germline, CDR1 is MRHNA, CDR2 SNTAGT. The CDR3 is made up of 14 amino acids. CDR3 nucleotide sequence: TGTGCCAGCAGTGAACGACAGGGGGCCTATGGCTACACCTTC. Translated: CASSERQGAYGYTF.

The chain carries TRBV6-6 and TRBJ1-4, with TRBD1 as a possible D gene (6 bases). The germline gives CDR1 MNHNY, CDR2 SVGAGI (reference sequence). V lost 8 bases and J 3 bases, leaving 10 bases between the germline ends. This CDR3 contains 13 residues. In DNA, the CDR3 is TGTGCCAGCTTAAGACAGGCTAATGAAAAACTGTTTTTT. Protein product: CASLRQANEKLFF.

The table lists this clone with a count of one. V is TRBV30 and J is TRBJ1-6; D possibly corresponds to TRBD1 (6 bases). In germline, CDR1 is GTSNPN, CDR2 SVGIG (reference sequence). CDR3 size: 14 residues. V lost 2 bases, J lost 10 bases, and 15 bases lay in between. The CDR3 protein is CAWSPPPGGSPLHF. The CDR3 DNA reads TGTGCCTGGAGTCCCCCTCCGGGGGGCTCACCCCTCCACTTT. Using reference TRBV30 and TRBJ1-6 for the parts outside the CDR3, the full variable domain is SQTIHQWPATLVQPVGSPLSLECTVEGTSNPNLYWYRQAAGRGLQLLFYSVGIGQISSEVPQNLSASRPQDRQFILSSKKLLLSDSGFYLCAWSPPPGGSPLHFGNGTRLTVT.

A single count supports this clone. The rearrangement links TRBV29-1 to TRBJ1-1, with 9 nucleotides matching TRBD1. Trimming took 3 bases from V and 1 from J; bases not matched to a gene: 3. This CDR3 contains 14 residues. The germline CDR1 and CDR2 sequences are SQVTM and ANQGSEA. CDR3 nucleotide sequence: TGCAGCGTTGAGGGGGGACAGGGGAACACTGAAGCTTTCTTT. It specifies CSVEGGQGNTEAFF.